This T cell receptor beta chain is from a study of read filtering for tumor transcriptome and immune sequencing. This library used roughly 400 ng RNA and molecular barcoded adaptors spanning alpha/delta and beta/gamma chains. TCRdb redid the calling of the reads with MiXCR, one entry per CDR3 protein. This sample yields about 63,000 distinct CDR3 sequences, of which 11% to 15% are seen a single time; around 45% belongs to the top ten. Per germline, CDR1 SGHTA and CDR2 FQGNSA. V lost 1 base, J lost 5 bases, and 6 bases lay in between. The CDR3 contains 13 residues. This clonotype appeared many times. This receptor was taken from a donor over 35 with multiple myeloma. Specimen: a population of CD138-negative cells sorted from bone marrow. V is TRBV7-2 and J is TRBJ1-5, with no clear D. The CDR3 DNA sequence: TGTGCCAGCAGCTTAGTGATCGATCAGCCCCAGCATTTT. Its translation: CASSLVIDQPQHF.